This TCR beta chain came from a study of cytomegalovirus exposure and HLA in healthy donors. Primers included in the PCR were 60 Vbeta and 13 Jbeta primers. Profiled with immunoSEQ multiplex PCR; TCRdb holds only in-frame clones, not every one. The table lists approximately 200,000 clones, 75% to 85% of them singletons. The germline CDR1 and CDR2 sequences are MGHRA and YSYEKL. V dropped 2 bases and J dropped 2 bases, with 16 bases sitting between them. This CDR3 spans 17 amino acids. This receptor was taken from a girl aged 5 to 17 in good health and CMV-seropositive. V gene TRBV4-1 combines with J gene TRBJ1-5; D is possibly TRBD1 (5 bases). The sample comprised PBMCs. DNA for the CDR3: TGCGCCAGCAGCCAACCCGGGGGAGGGACGGGCAATCAGCCCCAGCATTTT. It translates to CASSQPGGGTGNQPQHF.